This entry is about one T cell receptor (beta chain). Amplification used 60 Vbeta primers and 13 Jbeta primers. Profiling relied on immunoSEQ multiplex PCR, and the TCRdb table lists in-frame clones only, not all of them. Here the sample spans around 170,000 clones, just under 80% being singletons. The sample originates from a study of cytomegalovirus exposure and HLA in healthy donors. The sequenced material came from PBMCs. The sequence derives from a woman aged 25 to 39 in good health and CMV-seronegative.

The CDR3 bases are TGTGCCAGCAGCGTAACGGGGGTTGAGCAGTTCTTC. Translation: CASSVTGVEQFF. This rearrangement joins TRBV9 to TRBJ2-1; D possibly corresponds to TRBD2 (6 bases). The CDR3 has 12 residues. V lost 1 base and J 9 bases, leaving 8 bases between the germline ends. Germline lookup yields CDR1 SGDLS and CDR2 YYNGEE.